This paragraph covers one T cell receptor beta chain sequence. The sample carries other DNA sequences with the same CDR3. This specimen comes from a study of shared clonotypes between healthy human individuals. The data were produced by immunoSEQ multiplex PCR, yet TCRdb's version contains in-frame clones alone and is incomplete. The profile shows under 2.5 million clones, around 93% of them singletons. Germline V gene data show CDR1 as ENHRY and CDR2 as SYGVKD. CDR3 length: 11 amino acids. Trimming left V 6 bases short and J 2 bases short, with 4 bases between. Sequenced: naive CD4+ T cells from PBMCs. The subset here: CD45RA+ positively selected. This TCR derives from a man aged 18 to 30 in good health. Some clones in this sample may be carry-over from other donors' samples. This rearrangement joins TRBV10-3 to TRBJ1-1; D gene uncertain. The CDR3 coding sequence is TGTGCCATCAGCGAAAACACTGAAGCTTTCTTT. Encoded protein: CAISENTEAFF.